A selection of T cell receptor beta chains follows, all from one sample in a study of immune cell composition in non-small cell lung cancer. Libraries were prepared by immunoSEQ multiplex PCR; TCRdb keeps only in-frame clonotypes and omits some of them. The sample includes approximately 15,000 clones, about 84% of them seen just once. The sample consisted of lung tumor tissue. The receptors come from a human donor with non-small cell lung cancer. The CDR3 runs from the conserved cysteine through the conserved F or W. A D gene is named only where the DNA matches it firmly. Clone size is shown for a subset of rows, as once, few, many or a class of expanded clone.

j_call d_call clone_size v_call cdr3_aa cdr3_nt
TRBJ1-3 - - TRBV18 CASSPQGPGNTIYF TGTGCCAGCTCACCACAGGGTCCTGGAAACACCATATATTTT
TRBJ2-7 - - TRBV5-4 CASSLASYEQYF TGTGCCAGCAGCTTGGCCTCCTACGAGCAGTACTTC
TRBJ2-2 - - TRBV6-1 CASSENLSGVNTGELFF TGTGCCAGCAGTGAAAATCTAAGCGGCGTCAACACCGGGGAGCTGTTTTTT
TRBJ2-3 TRBD2 - TRBV28 CASSLWTSGSAADTQYF TGTGCCAGCAGTTTATGGACTAGCGGGAGTGCGGCAGATACGCAGTATTTT
TRBJ2-1 TRBD1 - TRBV7-2 CASSLTTGTYNEQFF TGTGCCAGCAGCTTAACGACAGGGACCTACAATGAGCAGTTCTTC
TRBJ2-3 - - TRBV5-1 CASCLVGRTDTQYF TGCGCCAGCTGCTTGGTTGGTCGCACAGATACGCAGTATTTT
TRBJ1-2 - - TRBV2 CASSELGNYGYTF TGTGCCAGCAGTGAATTGGGTAACTATGGCTACACCTTC
TRBJ2-2 TRBD2 - TRBV28 CASTPGSGRGNTGELFF TGTGCCAGCACCCCTGGTAGCGGGAGGGGGAACACCGGGGAGCTGTTTTTT
TRBJ1-3 - - TRBV5-1 CASATGSGNTIYF TGCGCCAGCGCGACCGGGTCCGGAAACACCATATATTTT
TRBJ2-7 - - TRBV27 CASSTDQLGVPYF TGTGCCAGCAGTACTGACCAACTAGGGGTTCCGTACTTC
TRBJ1-3 - - TRBV6-5 CASGEPGHGGIKYF TGTGCCAGCGGAGAACCGGGACACGGTGGGATTAAGTATTTT
TRBJ2-1 - - TRBV19 CASSGAGSTSGEQFF TGTGCCAGTAGTGGCGCGGGGAGCACCTCCGGGGAGCAGTTCTTC
TRBJ2-7 - - TRBV7-3 CASSLSVSNEQYF TGTGCCAGCAGCTTATCCGTGAGCAACGAGCAGTACTTC
TRBJ2-7 TRBD2 - TRBV7-6 CASSLAASGDPGYEQYF TGTGCCAGCAGCTTAGCGGCTAGCGGGGATCCGGGGTACGAGCAGTACTTC
TRBJ2-3 - - TRBV4-1 CASSQEADLGTDTQYF TGCGCCAGCAGCCAAGAGGCGGACCTCGGCACAGATACGCAGTATTTT
TRBJ2-3 - few TRBV7-2 CASSLAGFSTDTQYF TGTGCCAGCAGCTTAGCGGGGTTTAGCACAGATACGCAGTATTTT
TRBJ2-4 TRBD2 - TRBV7-4 CASSLEMGRENIQYF TGTGCCAGCAGCTTAGAAATGGGGAGGGAAAACATTCAGTACTTC
TRBJ2-1 TRBD2 - TRBV9 CASSGWTSGRHEQFF TGTGCCAGCAGCGGATGGACTAGCGGGAGACATGAGCAGTTCTTC
TRBJ2-3 TRBD1 - TRBV7-9 CASSYGQGPDTQYF TGTGCCAGCAGCTACGGACAGGGGCCAGATACGCAGTATTTT
TRBJ2-7 - - TRBV12-5 CASGSARYRDYYEQYF TGTGCTAGTGGTTCCGCTCGATACCGAGACTACTACGAGCAGTACTTC
TRBJ2-1 - - TRBV5-4 CASSPWAESNEQFF TGTGCCAGCAGCCCGTGGGCAGAATCCAATGAGCAGTTCTTC